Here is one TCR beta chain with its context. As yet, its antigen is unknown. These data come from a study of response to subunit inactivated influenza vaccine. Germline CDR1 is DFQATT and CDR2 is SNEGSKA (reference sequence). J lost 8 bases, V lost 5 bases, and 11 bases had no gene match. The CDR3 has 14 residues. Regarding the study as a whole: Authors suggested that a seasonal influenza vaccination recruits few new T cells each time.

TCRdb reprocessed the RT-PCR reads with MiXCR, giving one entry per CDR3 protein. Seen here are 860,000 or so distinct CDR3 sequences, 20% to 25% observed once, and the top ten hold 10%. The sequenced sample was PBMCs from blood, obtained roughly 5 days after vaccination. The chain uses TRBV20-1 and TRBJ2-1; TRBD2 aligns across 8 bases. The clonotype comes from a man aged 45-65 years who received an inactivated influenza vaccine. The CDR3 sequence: CSASKSSGSDEQFF. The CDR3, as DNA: TGCAGTGCTTCCAAATCGAGCGGGAGTGATGAGCAGTTCTTC.